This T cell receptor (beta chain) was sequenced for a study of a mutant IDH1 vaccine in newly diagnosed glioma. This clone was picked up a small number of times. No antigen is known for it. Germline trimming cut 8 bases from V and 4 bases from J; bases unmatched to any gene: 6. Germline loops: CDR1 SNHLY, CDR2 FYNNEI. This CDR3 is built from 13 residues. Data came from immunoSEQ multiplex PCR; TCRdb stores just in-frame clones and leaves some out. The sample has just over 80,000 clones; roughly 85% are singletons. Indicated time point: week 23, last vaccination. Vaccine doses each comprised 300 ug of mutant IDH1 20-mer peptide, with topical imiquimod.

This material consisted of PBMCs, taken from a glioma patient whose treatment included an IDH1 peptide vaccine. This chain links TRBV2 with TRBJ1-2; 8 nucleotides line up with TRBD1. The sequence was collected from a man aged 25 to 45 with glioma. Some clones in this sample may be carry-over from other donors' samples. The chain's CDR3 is CASSGGISYGYTF. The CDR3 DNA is TGTGCCAGCTCAGGGGGCATAAGCTATGGCTACACCTTC. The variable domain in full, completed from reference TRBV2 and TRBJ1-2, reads EPEVTQTPSHQVTQMGQEVILRCVPISNHLYFYWYRQILGQKVEFLVSFYNNEISEKSEIFDDQFSVERPDGSNFTLKIRSTKLEDSAMYFCASSGGISYGYTFGSGTRLTVV.